This T cell receptor beta chain was recovered during a study of graft-versus-host responses after intestinal transplantation. Across the study: Multivisceral, liver-intestinal, or isolated intestinal transplants were received by the recipients. Tacrolimus plus steroids were given to all recipients for approximately three years, preceded by anti-thymocyte globulin induction.

CDR1 is SGHTA and CDR2 is FQGTGA in the germline V gene. The V and J ends lost 2 bases and 4 bases, in that order; junction bases with no gene match: 12. The CDR3 loop spans 18 amino acids. The study's findings and limits: Allografts carried high graft-versus-host to host-versus-graft clonal ratios in patients having graft-donor T cell macrochimerism. An association linked early post-transplant HvG declines with peak circulating GvH clone levels.

Generated by immunoSEQ multiplex PCR, the TCRdb table keeps only in-frame clones and is missing some. The data show 90,000 to 150,000 clones, around 93% seen once. Comments on this clone: Its antigen is still unknown.

The source material was unstimulated CD4+ T cells sorted from spleen or lymph node cells, sampled before intestinal transplant. This chain joins TRBV7-3 and TRBJ2-1, with 9 nucleotides matching TRBD2. This receptor was identified in a human donor who received an intestinal transplant. CDR3: CASSLVSSGAGGYNEQFF. The CDR3 nucleotides are TGTGCCAGCAGCTTAGTGTCTAGCGGGGCCGGTGGGTACAATGAGCAGTTCTTC. The whole variable domain, filled in from reference TRBV7-3 and TRBJ2-1, reads GAGVSQTPSNKVTEKGKYVELRCDPISGHTALYWYRQSLGQGPEFLIYFQGTGAADDSGLPNDRFFAVRPEGSVSTLKIQRTERGDSAVYLCASSLVSSGAGGYNEQFFGPGTRLTVL.